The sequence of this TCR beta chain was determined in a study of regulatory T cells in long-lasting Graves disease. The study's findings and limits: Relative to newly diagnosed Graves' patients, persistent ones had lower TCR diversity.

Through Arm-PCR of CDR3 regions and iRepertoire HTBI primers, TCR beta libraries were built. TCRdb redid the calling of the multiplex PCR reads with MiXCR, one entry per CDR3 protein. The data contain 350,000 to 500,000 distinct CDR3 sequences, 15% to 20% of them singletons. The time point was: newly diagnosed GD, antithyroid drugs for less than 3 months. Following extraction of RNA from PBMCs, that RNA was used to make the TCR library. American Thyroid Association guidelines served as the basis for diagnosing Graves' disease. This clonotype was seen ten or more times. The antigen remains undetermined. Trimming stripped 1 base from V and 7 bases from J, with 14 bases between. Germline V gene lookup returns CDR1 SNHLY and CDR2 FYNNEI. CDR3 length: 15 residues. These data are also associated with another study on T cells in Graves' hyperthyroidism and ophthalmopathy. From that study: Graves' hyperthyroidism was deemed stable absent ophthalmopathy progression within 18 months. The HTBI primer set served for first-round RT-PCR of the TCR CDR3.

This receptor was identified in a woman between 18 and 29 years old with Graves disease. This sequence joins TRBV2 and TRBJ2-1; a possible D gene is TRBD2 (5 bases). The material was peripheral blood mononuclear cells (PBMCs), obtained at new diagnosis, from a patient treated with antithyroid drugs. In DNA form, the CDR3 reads TGTGCCAGCAGTGAAGATCTAGCAGGTATAAATGAGCAGTTCTTC. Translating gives CASSEDLAGINEQFF.